The rows below give T cell receptor beta chains drawn from one sample of a study of control samples from healthy donors and cancer patients. This table comes from immunoSEQ multiplex PCR, and its TCRdb copy is limited to in-frame clones, with some not included. Seen here are 100,000 to 150,000 clones, more than 75% observed once, and the top ten hold about 8.7%. Sequenced: blood. The origin of the receptors is a man aged 40-49 years in good health. Each CDR3 is given with its conserved first and last residue. Fields, in order: CDR3 DNA, CDR3 protein, V gene, D gene, clone size, J gene. D genes are given only for firm matches. Not every row has a clone size; where given, it reads once, few, many or a size class.

cdr3_nt: TGTGCCACCAGTGATTTGGGTCGGGGGGGATCGACCGGGGAGCTGTTTTTT
cdr3_aa: CATSDLGRGGSTGELFF
v_call: TRBV24-1
d_call: TRBD2
clone_size: -
j_call: TRBJ2-2

cdr3_nt: TGTGCCAGCAGCGCGACAGGGGCCAGCACTGAAGCTTTCTTT
cdr3_aa: CASSATGASTEAFF
v_call: TRBV7-6
d_call: TRBD1
clone_size: -
j_call: TRBJ1-1

cdr3_nt: TGTGCCAGCAGTCTCAGGGCCAACTATGGCTACACCTTC
cdr3_aa: CASSLRANYGYTF
v_call: TRBV6-5
d_call: -
clone_size: -
j_call: TRBJ1-2

cdr3_nt: TGTGCCAGCAGCTTGGGGAGATACACTGAAGCTTTCTTT
cdr3_aa: CASSLGRYTEAFF
v_call: TRBV5-4
d_call: -
clone_size: -
j_call: TRBJ1-1

cdr3_nt: TGTGCCAGCAGCGCCAATGAGGGGGGCCCCGGGGAGCTGTTTTTT
cdr3_aa: CASSANEGGPGELFF
v_call: TRBV9
d_call: -
clone_size: few
j_call: TRBJ2-2

cdr3_nt: TGTGCCAGCAGCTTAGGCTTCGGGACAGGGGGCCAAGAGACCCAGTACTTC
cdr3_aa: CASSLGFGTGGQETQYF
v_call: TRBV7-6
d_call: TRBD1
clone_size: -
j_call: TRBJ2-5

cdr3_nt: TGTGCCAGCAGCTCGGATCCGAGGGGAGAGACCCAGTACTTC
cdr3_aa: CASSSDPRGETQYF
v_call: TRBV6-5
d_call: -
clone_size: -
j_call: TRBJ2-5

cdr3_nt: TGTGCCAGCAGCTTAGGCTCCGGGGACACTGAAGCTTTCTTT
cdr3_aa: CASSLGSGDTEAFF
v_call: TRBV7-9
d_call: -
clone_size: -
j_call: TRBJ1-1

cdr3_nt: TGTGCCAGCAGTGATTGGACAGGGAACACTGAAGCTTTCTTT
cdr3_aa: CASSDWTGNTEAFF
v_call: TRBV25-1
d_call: TRBD1
clone_size: -
j_call: TRBJ1-1

cdr3_nt: TGCGCCAGCAGCCAAGATATTCCGAACACCGGGGAGCTGTTTTTT
cdr3_aa: CASSQDIPNTGELFF
v_call: TRBV4-1
d_call: -
clone_size: -
j_call: TRBJ2-2

cdr3_nt: TGTGCCATCAGTGAAACAGGGGGCCCGGGCTCCTACGAGCAGTACTTC
cdr3_aa: CAISETGGPGSYEQYF
v_call: TRBV10-3
d_call: TRBD1
clone_size: -
j_call: TRBJ2-7

cdr3_nt: TGCGCCAGCAGCCAACAGGACCCGGAGACCCAGTACTTC
cdr3_aa: CASSQQDPETQYF
v_call: TRBV5-1
d_call: -
clone_size: -
j_call: TRBJ2-5

cdr3_nt: TGTGCCAGCAGCTCAGGGGGGCAGGAGACCCAGTACTTC
cdr3_aa: CASSSGGQETQYF
v_call: TRBV7-7
d_call: -
clone_size: -
j_call: TRBJ2-5

cdr3_nt: TGTGCCACCAGCAGAGTAGCTGGTTACGAGCAGTACTTC
cdr3_aa: CATSRVAGYEQYF
v_call: TRBV15
d_call: -
clone_size: few
j_call: TRBJ2-7

cdr3_nt: TGTGCCAGCAGCCCGGGGACTAGCGGGGGGTCCCCTGGGGCCAACGTCCTGACTTTC
cdr3_aa: CASSPGTSGGSPGANVLTF
v_call: TRBV5-6
d_call: TRBD2
clone_size: -
j_call: TRBJ2-6

cdr3_nt: TGTGCCAGCGGAGACCGGGGGGCGTATAATGAAAAACTGTTTTTT
cdr3_aa: CASGDRGAYNEKLFF
v_call: TRBV6-5
d_call: -
clone_size: once
j_call: TRBJ1-4

cdr3_nt: TGTGCCAGCTCACCAGGACATTCATATGGCTACACCTTC
cdr3_aa: CASSPGHSYGYTF
v_call: TRBV18
d_call: -
clone_size: -
j_call: TRBJ1-2

cdr3_nt: TGTGCCAGCAGCCCCCTCGGGACTCCTGTAGATACGCAGTATTTT
cdr3_aa: CASSPLGTPVDTQYF
v_call: TRBV9
d_call: -
clone_size: -
j_call: TRBJ2-3

cdr3_nt: TGTGCCATCAGTGCCAACAGGGGGTATAATGCAGATACGCAGTATTTT
cdr3_aa: CAISANRGYNADTQYF
v_call: TRBV10-3
d_call: TRBD1
clone_size: -
j_call: TRBJ2-3

cdr3_nt: TGTGCCAGCAGCCAAGATGCGAGACAGGGGGCGCGGAGCTATGGCTACACCTTC
cdr3_aa: CASSQDARQGARSYGYTF
v_call: TRBV14
d_call: TRBD1
clone_size: -
j_call: TRBJ1-2

cdr3_nt: TGCGCCAGCAGCCAAGAAGATGGGGGGTTCGGAAGATTCTATGGCTACACCTTC
cdr3_aa: CASSQEDGGFGRFYGYTF
v_call: TRBV4-1
d_call: -
clone_size: -
j_call: TRBJ1-2

cdr3_nt: TGTGCCAGCAGCTTGACAGGGACTAACTATGGCTACACCTTC
cdr3_aa: CASSLTGTNYGYTF
v_call: TRBV7-2
d_call: TRBD1
clone_size: -
j_call: TRBJ1-2

cdr3_nt: TGTGCCAGTAGTAGGTCCAGGGGGATTTTGGAGACCCAGTACTTC
cdr3_aa: CASSRSRGILETQYF
v_call: TRBV19
d_call: TRBD1
clone_size: -
j_call: TRBJ2-5